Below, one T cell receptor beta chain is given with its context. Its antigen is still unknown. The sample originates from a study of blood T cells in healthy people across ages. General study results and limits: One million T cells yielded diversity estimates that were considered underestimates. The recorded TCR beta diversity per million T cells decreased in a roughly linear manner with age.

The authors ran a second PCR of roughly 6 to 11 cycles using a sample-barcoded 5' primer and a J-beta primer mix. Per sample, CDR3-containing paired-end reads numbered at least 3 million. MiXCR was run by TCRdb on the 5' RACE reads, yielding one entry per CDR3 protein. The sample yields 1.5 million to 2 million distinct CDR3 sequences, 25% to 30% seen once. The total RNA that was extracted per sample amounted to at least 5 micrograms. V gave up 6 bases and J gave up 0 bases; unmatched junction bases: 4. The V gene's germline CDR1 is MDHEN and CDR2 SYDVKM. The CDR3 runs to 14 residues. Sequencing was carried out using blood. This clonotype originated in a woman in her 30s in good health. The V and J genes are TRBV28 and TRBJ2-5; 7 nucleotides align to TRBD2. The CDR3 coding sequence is TGTGCCAGCAGGACCGGGACTAACCAAGAGACCCAGTACTTC. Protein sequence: CASRTGTNQETQYF.